Below, 29 T cell receptor beta chains from the same sample are listed, as sequenced in a study of cytomegalovirus exposure and HLA in healthy donors. The PCR used 60 Vbeta and 13 Jbeta primers. Repertoires were generated with immunoSEQ multiplex PCR, while TCRdb's copy carries only in-frame clones and drops some. This repertoire shows under 300,000 clones, about 75% found once; its top ten account for around 2%. What was sequenced was PBMCs. The receptors here all came from a female donor in good health and CMV-seronegative.

The genes are TRBV10-3 and TRBJ2-1; TRBD2 might be the D (6 bases). The germline V and J ends were trimmed by 6 bases and 2 bases, with 14 bases remaining between them. The CDR3 extends over 15 amino acids. Germline V gene data show CDR1 as ENHRY and CDR2 as SYGVKD. DNA for the CDR3: TGTGCCATCAGATTAACGGGAGACCCCTACAATGAGCAGTTCTTC. It encodes CAIRLTGDPYNEQFF.

The V and J genes are TRBV5-1 and TRBJ2-1, with D possibly being TRBD2 (6 bases). The CDR3 extends over 15 amino acids. Germline CDR1 is SGHRS and CDR2 is YFSETQ. V dropped 4 bases and J dropped 7 bases, with 18 bases sitting between them. The CDR3 nucleotides read TGCGCCAGCAGCCCCCTCGCGGGAACCGCGAATGAGCAGTTCTTC. This codes for CASSPLAGTANEQFF.

The chain employs TRBV11-3 and TRBJ2-7, with D possibly being TRBD1 (5 bases). Germline V gene sequence: CDR1 SGHNT, CDR2 YENEEA. V dropped 2 bases and J dropped 2 bases, with 10 bases sitting between them. This CDR3 comprises 14 residues. The CDR3 region is CASSLLGATYEQYF. CDR3 nucleotide sequence: TGTGCCAGCAGCTTACTAGGGGCTACCTACGAGCAGTACTTC.

The chain carries TRBV6-6 and TRBJ1-6; 11 nucleotides align to TRBD1. Germline CDR1 is MNHNY and CDR2 is SVGAGI (reference sequence). V lost 8 bases and J lost 14; bases outside the gene matches: 14. CDR3 length equals 15 residues. The CDR3 here is CASGDPDRGLLTLHF. The CDR3 coding sequence is TGTGCCAGCGGGGACCCGGACAGGGGGCTACTTACCCTCCACTTT.

The rearrangement links TRBV12-5 to TRBJ2-7, with 12 nucleotides matching TRBD2. Trimming at V came to 3 bases and at J to 0 bases, leaving 3 bases not matched to a gene. Germline assignment: CDR1 LGHNT and CDR2 FRNRAP. The length of the CDR3 is 16 residues. The CDR3 sequence is CASGFLTSGSSYEQYF. The CDR3 DNA reads as TGTGCTAGTGGTTTCCTGACTAGCGGGAGCTCCTACGAGCAGTACTTC.

This sequence joins TRBV6-1 and TRBJ2-7, with D unclear. V was pared by 6 bases and J by 5 bases, with 11 bases between. From germline, CDR1 is MNHNS and CDR2 SASEGT. The CDR3 extends over 12 amino acids. CDR3 sequence reads: CASSVLKDEQYF. CDR3 DNA sequence: TGTGCCAGCAGCGTACTTAAAGACGAGCAGTACTTC.

V and J are TRBV6-1 and TRBJ1-3; D remains unclear. The CDR3 contains 14 residues. V was shortened by 6 bases and J by 2 bases, with 11 bases between the two germline ends. Germline-derived CDR1 and CDR2 are MNHNS and SASEGT. The CDR3 here is CASRSGGTGNTIYF. The CDR3 nucleotides read TGTGCCAGCAGGTCAGGAGGTACTGGAAACACCATATATTTT.

V gene TRBV4-1 combines with J gene TRBJ2-7; TRBD2 matches 8 bases. V lost 1 base to trimming and J lost 7 bases; unmatched junction nucleotides: 6. This CDR3 comprises 14 residues. CDR1 is MGHRA, CDR2 YSYEKL, per germline. The CDR3 protein is CASSQVSRGGEQYF. The CDR3 coding sequence is TGCGCCAGCAGCCAAGTGTCTCGGGGGGGGGAGCAGTACTTC.

The J gene is TRBJ2-5, the V gene TRBV5-1, with TRBD2 matching 9 bases. CDR1 and CDR2 (germline): SGHRS, YFSETQ. The V gene end was trimmed by 2 bases and the J gene end by 3 bases; junction bases not matched to a gene: 8. The CDR3 totals 16 residues. The CDR3 nucleotides read TGCGCCAGCAGCTTCCATCCTAGCGGGAAGGAAGAGACCCAGTACTTC. Translating gives CASSFHPSGKEETQYF. Full variable domain (rest looked up from reference TRBV5-1 and TRBJ2-5): KAGVTQTPRYLIKTRGQQVTLSCSPISGHRSVSWYQQTPGQGLQFLFEYFSETQRNKGNFPGRFSGRQFSNSRSEMNVSTLELGDSALYLCASSFHPSGKEETQYFGPGTRLLVL.

The CDR3 region is CASSSDDPGHRYEQYF. The CDR3 DNA reads TGTGCCAGTAGTTCGGACGACCCGGGACACCGCTACGAGCAGTACTTC. The chain uses TRBV19 and TRBJ2-7; D possibly corresponds to TRBD1 (6 bases). CDR1 LNHDA and CDR2 SQIVND come from the germline V gene (reference sequence). The CDR3 consists of 16 residues. Deletions cut 5 bases from V and 3 bases from J, with 20 bases between.

The V gene is TRBV5-1, the J gene TRBJ1-2; TRBD1 might be the D (5 bases). The CDR3 contains 15 residues. Between the trimmed V and J ends, which lost 4 bases and 5 bases, there was a span of 18 bases. The V gene's germline CDR1 is SGHRS and CDR2 YFSETQ. CDR3 protein: CASSPGGKSLYGYTF. DNA for the CDR3: TGCGCCAGCAGCCCCGGGGGAAAGAGCCTGTATGGCTACACCTTC. Together with reference TRBV5-1 and TRBJ1-2, the CDR3 gives the full variable domain: KAGVTQTPRYLIKTRGQQVTLSCSPISGHRSVSWYQQTPGQGLQFLFEYFSETQRNKGNFPGRFSGRQFSNSRSEMNVSTLELGDSALYLCASSPGGKSLYGYTFGSGTRLTVV.

V and J are TRBV5-5 and TRBJ1-5, with D hard to call. V shed 0 bases and J shed 4 bases, with 8 bases lying between them. Germline V gene data show CDR1 as SGHKS and CDR2 as YYEKEE (reference sequence). CDR3 size: 14 residues. The CDR3: CASSLDNFNQPQHF. CDR3 coding DNA: TGTGCCAGCAGCTTGGACAATTTTAATCAGCCCCAGCATTTT.

The V and J genes are TRBV5-1 and TRBJ1-5; D uncertain. Deletions cut 0 bases from V and 4 bases from J, with 8 bases between. The CDR3 spans 14 residues. The germline V gene has CDR1 SGHRS and CDR2 YFSETQ. CDR3: CASSLDGGNQPQHF. CDR3 DNA: TGCGCCAGCAGCTTGGATGGAGGGAATCAGCCCCAGCATTTT.

The chain recombines TRBV6-1 with TRBJ1-1, with a weak D call TRBD1 (5 bases). Germline V CDR1 and CDR2: MNHNS, SASEGT. Between the trimmed V and J ends, which lost 7 bases and 5 bases, there was a span of 14 bases. The CDR3 totals 13 residues. CDR3 residues: CASTGGKRTEAFF. The CDR3 DNA reads TGTGCCAGCACCGGGGGAAAGAGGACTGAAGCTTTCTTT.

The chain joins TRBV29-1 to TRBJ2-6; 7 bases are shared with TRBD1. This CDR3 region has 14 residues. J gave up 4 bases and V 4 bases, and 4 bases lay outside the gene matches. Germline CDR1 is SQVTM and CDR2 is ANQGSEA. CDR3 nucleotide sequence: TGCAGCGTTGGAGGGGGCGGAGGGGCCAACGTCCTGACTTTC. It encodes CSVGGGGGANVLTF.

The V call is TRBV5-6, the J call TRBJ2-5; D possibly corresponds to TRBD2 (6 bases). The J call is uncertain, as TRBJ2-7 better fits the DNA end. Germline V lookup: CDR1 SGHDT, CDR2 YYEEEE. This CDR3 spans 17 amino acids. CDR3 sequence reads: CASTIRGQGLASLEQYF. The CDR3 bases are TGTGCCAGCACCATACGAGGTCAGGGACTGGCATCCCTCGAGCAGTACTTC.

V and J are TRBV28 and TRBJ1-2, with 11 bases that match TRBD1. V gave up 5 bases and J gave up 8 bases; unmatched junction bases: 7. This CDR3 has 14 amino acids. Germline CDR1 MDHEN, CDR2 SYDVKM. CDR3 sequence: CASSPGQGVGGYTF. CDR3 coding DNA: TGTGCCAGCAGTCCGGGACAGGGGGTCGGGGGCTACACCTTC.

The chain carries TRBV12-5 and TRBJ2-5, with 7 bases aligning to TRBD1. Germline CDR1 LGHNT, CDR2 FRNRAP. Germline trimming cut 6 bases from V and 5 bases from J; bases unmatched to any gene: 3. This CDR3 spans 12 amino acids. In DNA form, the CDR3 reads TGTGCTAGTGGCCTGACAGGGGAGACCCAGTACTTC. Translation: CASGLTGETQYF.

The chain uses TRBV5-1 and TRBJ2-1, with TRBD2 identical over 10 bases. Germline-derived CDR1 and CDR2 are SGHRS and YFSETQ. The CDR3 has 17 residues. The J segment lost 6 bases and the V segment lost 0 bases, leaving 9 bases of the junction unmatched. CDR3 loop: CASSLGYASGRANEQFF. The CDR3 coding sequence is TGCGCCAGCAGCTTGGGATACGCGAGCGGGAGGGCCAATGAGCAGTTCTTC.

A note on this clone: Compared with germline, one end of the junction differs, possibly owing to a read error. J is TRBJ2-7 and V is TRBV6-6; 8 positions match TRBD2. Germline V gene sequence: CDR1 MNHNY, CDR2 SVGAGI (reference sequence). This CDR3 comprises 15 residues. The CDR3 region has the DNA TGTGCCGGCAGCCCTGGACTAGCAGGCTCCTACGAGCAGTACTTC. Protein sequence: CAGSPGLAGSYEQYF.

This clone was seen a single time. This chain uses TRBV4-1 with TRBJ1-1, with 9 bases identical to TRBD1. Germline V gives CDR1 MGHRA, CDR2 YSYEKL. After removal of 0 bases from V and 4 bases from J, the junction contained 9 bases not matched to a gene. The CDR3 length is 17 residues. CDR3 in DNA: TGCGCCAGCAGCCAAGAGCGGACAGGGGTTGGGTCCACTGAAGCTTTCTTT. Translated: CASSQERTGVGSTEAFF.

The chain links TRBV6-5 to TRBJ2-7; D is perhaps TRBD2 (6 bases). This CDR3 spans 15 amino acids. CDR1 and CDR2 (germline): MNHEY, SVGAGI. Trimming pared 2 bases from V and 0 bases from J, leaving 11 bases between. Here the CDR3 reads CASSYGRGGSYEQYF. The DNA for the CDR3 is TGTGCCAGCAGTTACGGGCGGGGTGGCTCCTACGAGCAGTACTTC.

The chain carries TRBV4-2 and TRBJ2-7, with TRBD2 matching 13 bases. The V gene's germline CDR1 is LGHNA and CDR2 YNFKEQ. V lost 0 bases and J lost 2; bases outside the gene matches: 10. The CDR3 has 19 amino acids. The DNA for the CDR3 is TGTGCCAGCAGCCAAGATAAGGGACTAGCGGGAACACCTCCCTACGAGCAGTACTTC. Translation gives CASSQDKGLAGTPPYEQYF.

V gene TRBV27 combines with J gene TRBJ2-7, with TRBD1 identical over 9 bases. The V gene's germline CDR1 is MNHEY and CDR2 SMNVEV (reference sequence). The CDR3 is 15 residues long. V lost 6 bases to trimming and J lost 2 bases; unmatched junction nucleotides: 8. The CDR3 sequence is CASSSGTGNPYEQYF. In DNA form, the CDR3 reads TGTGCCAGCAGCTCCGGGACAGGGAATCCCTACGAGCAGTACTTC.

This clone was seen only a few times. CDR3 DNA: TGTGCCAGTAGTATTCCCAGGGGAAACTATGGCTACACCTTC. This encodes CASSIPRGNYGYTF. V is TRBV19 and J is TRBJ1-2, with a weak D call TRBD1 (6 bases). V dropped 3 bases and J dropped 2 bases, with 10 bases sitting between them. The length of the CDR3 is 14 residues. Germline loops: CDR1 LNHDA, CDR2 SQIVND (reference sequence).

This clone turned up a few times. The chain is built from TRBV28 and TRBJ2-5; D is possibly TRBD1 (6 bases). Trimming removed 5 bases from V and 2 bases from J, with 12 bases in between. The germline CDR1 and CDR2 sequences are MDHEN and SYDVKM. CDR3 length: 14 amino acids. The CDR3 DNA follows: TGTGCCAGCAGTCCAGGGACATTTCAAGAGACCCAGTACTTC. This sequence encodes CASSPGTFQETQYF.

V and J are TRBV7-9 and TRBJ2-2; TRBD2 might be the D (5 bases). Germline V gene data show CDR1 as SEHNR and CDR2 as FQNEAQ (reference sequence). V lost 8 bases and J 6 bases, leaving 16 bases between the germline ends. The CDR3 spans 14 residues. The CDR3 bases are TGTGCCAGCGCCATGAACGGGGTTGCCGGGGAGCTGTTTTTT. It encodes CASAMNGVAGELFF. The full variable domain, its missing parts supplied by reference TRBV7-9 and TRBJ2-2, is DTGVSQNPRHKITKRGQNVTFRCDPISEHNRLYWYRQTLGQGPEFLTYFQNEAQLEKSRLLSDRFSAERPKGSFSTLEIQRTEQGDSAMYLCASAMNGVAGELFFGEGSRLTVL.

This sequence joins TRBV9 and TRBJ1-3; D is perhaps TRBD1 (5 bases). The CDR3 has 17 residues. The ends were cut back, 3 bases at V and 1 base at J, with 17 bases in the middle. Per the germline V gene, CDR1 is SGDLS and CDR2 is YYNGEE. CDR3 residues: CASSATLDSGSGNTIYF. In DNA, the CDR3 is TGTGCCAGCAGCGCCACCCTTGACAGCGGGTCTGGAAACACCATATATTTT.

This chain connects TRBV5-5 to TRBJ2-3; 10 nucleotides agree with TRBD1. The CDR3 runs 15 residues. CDR1 and CDR2 (germline): SGHKS, YYEKEE (reference sequence). V was pared by 4 bases and J by 6 bases, with 8 bases of the junction left unmatched. The CDR3 protein is CASSIGTGVVDTQYF. CDR3 DNA: TGTGCCAGCAGCATCGGGACAGGGGTCGTCGATACGCAGTATTTT. The full variable domain, with the rest looked up from reference TRBV5-5 and TRBJ2-3, is DAGVTQSPTHLIKTRGQQVTLRCSPISGHKSVSWYQQVLGQGPQFIFQYYEKEERGRGNFPDRFSARQFPNYSSELNVNALLLGDSALYLCASSIGTGVVDTQYFGPGTRLTVL.